This T cell receptor (beta chain) emerged from a study of beta chain features in type 1 diabetes (dated by TCRdb to between 2017 and 2018). Concerning the study at large: Patients and healthy donors did not differ in mean age, gender distribution, total cell number or subset yield. Whereas all 30 or so donors provided naive and central memory subsets, regulatory and stem cell-like memory subsets were isolated from just 8 patients and about eight healthy donors. A total of over 90,000,000 sorted cells were examined across all samples, and a strong correlation was observed between cell number per subset and RNA yield. In the study, TCRB repertoires of sorted circulating CD4+ T cell subsets from recently diagnosed type 1 diabetes patients were compared with those of matched healthy donors.

The entire isolated RNA was reverse transcribed using the High Capacity cDNA Reverse Transcription Kit, and thus expressed TCRB transcripts were sequenced. Naive, central memory and regulatory T cell samples underwent deep immunoSEQ sequencing, averaging about 3.57 million total reads per sample. After sorted cells were lysed in RLT buffer, RNA was extracted with DNase-treated RNeasy Micro or Mini kits, with the choice depending on cell number. To prevent cross-contamination, each cell subset was processed individually, whereas patient and healthy donor samples were processed jointly. The immunoSEQ multiplex PCR was used to amplify TCRB sequences from cDNA, yielding 87-bp fragments that span the CDR3 region. Sequencing of the amplicons was performed on the Illumina HiSeq platform. Processing in the source paper ran as follows. PCR bias was computationally corrected using synthetic template baselines, reads within Hamming distance 2 were collapsed, and singletons that could not be merged were discarded. Reads were aligned against IMGT so that V, D and J genes, CDR3 length and insertions or deletions at six rearrangement sites could be assigned. Clonotype counts were normalized to sorted cell number within each subset before computing true diversity and Gini coefficients with the tcR R package. Repertoire sharing was quantified using the overlap coefficient calculated on TCRB nucleotide sequences. Out-of-frame TCRB sequences from naive cells were analyzed as a proxy for the pre-selection repertoire. Held by TCRdb, this immuneACCESS table contains in-frame sequences only and omits some clones. Under half of the omission traces to an unresolved V gene where checked; the cause of the rest is unknown. The V and J calls and the clone size are those of that table, but D and trimming were determined from the DNA. The sample table records hundreds of thousands of clones; about 17% of these occur just once. 0.02% to 0.025% of the sample is taken by the ten largest.

The CDR3 spans 15 residues, from the cysteine through the phenylalanine. This entry keeps only the CDR3 DNA: 45 bases, framed from base 1. CDR1 and CDR2 were assigned from the germline V gene as SGHRS and YFSETQ. Trimming leaves V shorter by 2 bases and J shorter by 6 bases, with the junction holding 4 bases beyond the gene matches. This clone has only a few counts. Its antigen is currently not known. One base away there is no much larger clone; base qualities are not given. The same CDR3 is also encoded by other DNA sequences in this sample. Study-wide findings and limitations: Shorter templates might be favored by PCR, yet because patient and control samples were amplified and corrected together, any such skew would affect both groups equally. Only small numbers of individuals were included in the HLA sub-analyses, which left unresolved whether HLA type had any influence on TCRB rearrangement. In all four CD4+ subsets, TCRB CDR3 length was moderately but significantly shorter in type 1 diabetes patients. At VDJ recombination sites, patients with type 1 diabetes made fewer insertions and deleted more nucleotides, a pattern implying thymic rearrangement abnormalities. Sequencing cDNA rather than genomic DNA could over-represent highly expressing activated cells, although activation and CD3 levels did not differ between groups. Naive, central memory and regulatory TCRB repertoires appeared more similar among patients than among healthy donors.

Each donor gave one peripheral blood draw, about 110 mL on average, collected into heparinised tubes. A BD FACSAria II was used to sort naive, central memory, regulatory and stem cell-like memory CD4+ T cells with a panel that included CD45RO, CCR7, CD25, CD127, CD95 and CD27. All sorted populations exceeded 95% purity. PBMCs were isolated immediately by Lymphoprep density gradient centrifugation and stained directly without culture. So that batch effects would be minimized, each experiment stained and sorted samples in pairs, pairing one healthy donor with one patient. The chain employs TRBV5-1 and TRBJ2-2; 10 bases in the middle match TRBD2. The sequence derives from a young woman in good health. Sequenced: naive CD4+ T cells from blood. The cell subset or site label of this sample denotes: true naive CD4+ T cells. The nucleotide sequence is TGCGCCAGCAGCTTCCTAGCGGGAGTGGCCGGGGAGCTGTTTTTT. Translated, it gives CASSFLAGVAGELFF.